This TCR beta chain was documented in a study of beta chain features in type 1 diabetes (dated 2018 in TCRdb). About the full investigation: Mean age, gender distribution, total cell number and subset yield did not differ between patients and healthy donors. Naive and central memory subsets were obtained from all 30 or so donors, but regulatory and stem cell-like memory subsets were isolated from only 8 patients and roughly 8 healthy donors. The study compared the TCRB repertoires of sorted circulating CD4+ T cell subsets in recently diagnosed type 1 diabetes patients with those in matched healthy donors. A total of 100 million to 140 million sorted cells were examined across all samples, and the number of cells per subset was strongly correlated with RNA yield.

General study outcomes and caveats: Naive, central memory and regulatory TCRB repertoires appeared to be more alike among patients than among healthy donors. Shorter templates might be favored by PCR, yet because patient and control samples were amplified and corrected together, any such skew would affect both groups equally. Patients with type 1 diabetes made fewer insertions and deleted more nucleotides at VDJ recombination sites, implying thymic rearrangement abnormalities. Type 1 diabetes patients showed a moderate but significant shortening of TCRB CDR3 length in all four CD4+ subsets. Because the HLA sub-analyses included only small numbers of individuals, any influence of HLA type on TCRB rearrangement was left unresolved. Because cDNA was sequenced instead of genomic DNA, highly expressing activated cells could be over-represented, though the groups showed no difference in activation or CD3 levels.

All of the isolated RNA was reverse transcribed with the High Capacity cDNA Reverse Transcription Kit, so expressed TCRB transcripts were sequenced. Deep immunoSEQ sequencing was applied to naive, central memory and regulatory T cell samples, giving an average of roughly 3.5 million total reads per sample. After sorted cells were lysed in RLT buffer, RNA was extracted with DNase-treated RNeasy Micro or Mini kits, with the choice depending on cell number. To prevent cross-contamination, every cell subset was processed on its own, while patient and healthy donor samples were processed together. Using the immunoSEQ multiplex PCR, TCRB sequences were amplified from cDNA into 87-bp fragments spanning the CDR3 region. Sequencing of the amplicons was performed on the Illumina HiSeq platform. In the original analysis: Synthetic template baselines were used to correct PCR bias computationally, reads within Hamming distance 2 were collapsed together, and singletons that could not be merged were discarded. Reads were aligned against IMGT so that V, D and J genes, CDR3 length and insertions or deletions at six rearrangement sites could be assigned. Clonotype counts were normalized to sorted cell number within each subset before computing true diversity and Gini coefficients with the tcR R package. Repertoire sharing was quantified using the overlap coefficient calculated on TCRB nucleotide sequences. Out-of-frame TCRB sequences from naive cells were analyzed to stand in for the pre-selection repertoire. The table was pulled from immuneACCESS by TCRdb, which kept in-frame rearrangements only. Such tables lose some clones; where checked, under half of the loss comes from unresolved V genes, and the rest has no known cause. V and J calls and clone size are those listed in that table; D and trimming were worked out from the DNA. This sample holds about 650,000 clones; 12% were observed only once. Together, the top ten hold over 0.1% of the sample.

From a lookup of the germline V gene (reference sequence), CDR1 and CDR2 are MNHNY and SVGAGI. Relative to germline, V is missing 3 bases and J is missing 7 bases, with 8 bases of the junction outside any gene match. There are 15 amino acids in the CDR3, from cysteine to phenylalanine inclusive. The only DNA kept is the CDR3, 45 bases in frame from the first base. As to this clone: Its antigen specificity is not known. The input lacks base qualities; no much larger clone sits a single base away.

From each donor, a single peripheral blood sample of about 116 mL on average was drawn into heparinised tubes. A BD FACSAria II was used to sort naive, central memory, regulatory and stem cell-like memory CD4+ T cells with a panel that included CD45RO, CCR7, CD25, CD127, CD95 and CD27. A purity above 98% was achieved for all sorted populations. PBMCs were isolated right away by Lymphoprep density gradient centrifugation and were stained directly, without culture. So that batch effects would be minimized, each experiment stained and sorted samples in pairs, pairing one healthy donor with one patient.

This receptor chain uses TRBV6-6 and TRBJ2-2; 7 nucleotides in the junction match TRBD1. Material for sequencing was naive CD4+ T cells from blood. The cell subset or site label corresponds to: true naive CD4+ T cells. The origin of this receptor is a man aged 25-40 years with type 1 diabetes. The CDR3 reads CASSYPGTDGGELFF. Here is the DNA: TGTGCCAGCAGTTATCCCGGGACAGACGGCGGGGAGCTGTTTTTT.